This TCR beta chain was found in a study of T cell changes during pregnancy in multiple sclerosis. Unmatched junction bases numbered 8, after V lost 2 bases and J lost 2 bases. Germline CDR1 reads KGHSH; CDR2 reads LQKENI. The CDR3 covers 16 residues. Sequenced by immunoSEQ multiplex PCR; TCRdb stores in-frame clones only, minus some. The sample holds about 43,000 clones, roughly nine tenths seen once. Here the sequenced sample was peripheral blood, taken in the second trimester of pregnancy. The sequence was obtained from a female donor in good health, enrolled as a control in a pregnancy study. The chain joins TRBV18 to TRBJ1-2; 7 bases fit TRBD1. This CDR3 reads CASSPNAGGENYGYTF. The CDR3 bases are TGTGCCAGCTCACCAAACGCAGGGGGAGAAAACTATGGCTACACCTTC.